These 32 T cell receptor beta chains were all obtained from the same sample, sequenced in a study of prognosis after radiotherapy for stage I lung cancer. From genomic DNA, two-round multiplex PCR was used to amplify TCR beta CDR3. Gene-specific primers for each TRBV and TRBJ gene drove first-round PCR. From the multiplex PCR reads, TCRdb called clonotypes with MiXCR, one entry per CDR3 protein. The sample includes around 20,000 distinct CDR3 sequences, 44% seen only once; the top ten take about 39%. Sequences were derived from PBMCs, sampled before or after stereotactic body radiation therapy (not recorded which). The receptors derive from a donor of 50 years or more with non-small cell lung cancer.

This clonotype is a singleton in its sample. The CDR3 spells CASSYGGEQYF. For the CDR3, the DNA is TGTGCCAGCAGTTACGGCGGTGAGCAGTACTTC. The rearrangement joins TRBV6-5 to TRBJ2-7, with D uncertain. The CDR3 length is 11 residues. Germline CDR1 is MNHEY and CDR2 is SVGAGI. The V end lost 2 bases, the J end lost 7 bases, and 6 bases lay between the germline ends.

In its sample, this clonotype was seen once. The rearrangement links TRBV28 to TRBJ1-6; D is uncertain. Per germline, CDR1 MDHEN and CDR2 SYDVKM. CDR3 length: 13 amino acids. V was cut by 3 bases and J by 7 bases, with 7 bases left in between. CDR3 nucleotide sequence: TGTGCCAGCAGTTTCCGCCCGAATTCACCCCTCCACTTT. It yields the protein CASSFRPNSPLHF.

This clonotype was observed a handful of times. The rearrangement links TRBV5-4 to TRBJ2-1, with D perhaps matching TRBD1 or TRBD2 (6 bases each). Germline CDR1 reads SGHNT; CDR2 reads YYREEE (reference sequence). The V and J ends lost 3 bases and 6 bases respectively, with 13 bases between them. The CDR3 totals 14 residues. CDR3 DNA: TGTGCCAGCAGCTACTTCGGGGGCCTCAATGAGCAGTTCTTC. Translated, it gives CASSYFGGLNEQFF.

The chain uses TRBV12-3 or TRBV12-4 and TRBJ1-1; 7 bases match TRBD1. V lost 7 bases and J lost 1; bases outside the gene matches: 6. The CDR3 loop spans 14 amino acids. As DNA, the CDR3 is TGTGCCAGCAAACCGACAGGGACGAACACTGAAGCTTTCTTT. It specifies CASKPTGTNTEAFF.

Remarks on this clonotype: At one end, the junction sequence differs from germline, possibly due to a read error. The V and J genes are TRBV6-1 and TRBJ2-3; the match to TRBD1 covers 10 bases. CDR1 and CDR2 from the germline V gene are MNHNS and SASEGT. The CDR3 covers 17 residues. CDR3 nucleotides: TGTGCCAGCAGTCCAGCCGGGACAGGGGACAGAACAGATACGAAGTATTTT. This gives the protein CASSPAGTGDRTDTKYF.

The chain recombines TRBV12-3 or TRBV12-4 with TRBJ2-3; TRBD2 matches 15 bases. The CDR3 loop spans 18 amino acids. Trimming at V came to 1 base and at J to 5 bases, leaving 7 bases not matched to a gene. DNA of the CDR3: TGTGCCAGCAGTTTAGAGTTGGGACTAGCGGGGGGTGGAGATACGCAGTATTTT. This gives the protein CASSLELGLAGGGDTQYF.

Concerning this clonotype itself: It may be a read error: a sequence one base away is much more abundant. The chain is built from TRBV18 and TRBJ2-2; D gene uncertain. Trimming pared 5 bases from V and 5 bases from J, leaving 9 bases between. This CDR3 has 13 residues. The V gene's germline CDR1 is KGHSH and CDR2 LQKENI. The CDR3, as DNA: TGTGCCAGCTCATCTTCGGGTACCGGGGAGCTGTTTTTT. Its translation is CASSSSGTGELFF.

Many counts were recorded for this clonotype. The chain uses TRBV2 and TRBJ2-3, with 8 bases identical to TRBD2. Germline V CDR1 and CDR2: SNHLY, FYNNEI. The CDR3 covers 14 residues. The V and J ends lost 8 bases and 0 bases, in that order; junction bases with no gene match: 4. CDR3 residues: CASLLAVSTDTQYF. CDR3 coding DNA: TGTGCCAGCTTACTAGCGGTGAGCACAGATACGCAGTATTTT.

This clonotype was counted ten times or more. V gene TRBV2 combines with J gene TRBJ2-7, with D perhaps TRBD2 (6 bases). In germline, CDR1 is SNHLY, CDR2 FYNNEI. This CDR3 spans 17 amino acids. V was cut by 6 bases and J by 4 bases, with 25 bases left in between. This CDR3 reads CASRARDWREFPYEQYF. DNA of the CDR3: TGTGCCAGCAGGGCCCGGGACTGGCGGGAATTTCCTTACGAGCAGTACTTC.

On this clonotype itself: At one boundary the junction diverges from the germline segment, which might be a read error. This sequence joins TRBV2 and TRBJ1-6; D is unclear. Germline CDR1 and CDR2: SNHLY and FYNNEI. The CDR3 spans 13 residues. For the CDR3, the DNA is TGTGCCAGAGGCGGAAACAGACCTTCACCCCTCAAATTT. Translating gives CARGGNRPSPLKF. The full variable domain, completed using reference TRBV2 and TRBJ1-6, is EPEVTQTPSHQVTQMGQEVILRCVPISNHLYFYWYRQILGQKVEFLVSFYNNEISEKSEIFDDQFSVERPDGSNFTLKIRSTKLEDSAMYFCARGGNRPSPLKFGNGTRLTVT.

This clonotype has ten or more counts. A single base separates this from a much larger clone, so it may be a read error. The V call is TRBV5-1, the J call TRBJ2-2, with D tentatively TRBD1 or TRBD2 (5 bases each). This CDR3 has 16 residues. Germline values: CDR1 SGHRS, CDR2 YFSETQ. V was pared by 0 bases and J by 3 bases, with 12 bases between. CDR3 amino acids: CASSLERLQDTGELFF. CDR3 DNA: TGCGCCAGCAGCTTGGAGAGACTACAGGACACCGGGGAGCTGTTTTTT.

This clonotype was counted many times. The CDR3 bases are TGTGCCAGCAGTACGGACCGCCAGCCCCAGCATTTT. Amino acid sequence: CASSTDRQPQHF. The chain has TRBV12-3 or TRBV12-4 and TRBJ1-5; D not certain. V was pared by 5 bases and J by 7 bases, with 9 bases between. The CDR3 is 12 amino acids.

This clonotype was recorded at least ten times. The CDR3 region is CASSRGTILADPSYNEQFF. The CDR3 DNA reads as TGTGCCAGCAGTAGGGGGACCATACTAGCGGACCCTTCCTACAATGAGCAGTTCTTC. The chain couples TRBV6-1 to TRBJ2-1; TRBD2 aligns across 8 bases. Germline loops: CDR1 MNHNS, CDR2 SASEGT. This CDR3 spans 19 amino acids. The V gene end was trimmed by 5 bases and the J gene end by 1 base; junction bases not matched to a gene: 16.

This clonotype came up many times. The chain couples TRBV3-1 to TRBJ1-3; perhaps TRBD1 as D (6 bases). The CDR3 consists of 15 residues. V gave up 1 base and J gave up 2 bases, with 9 bases separating them. CDR1 and CDR2 (germline): LGHDT, YNNKEL (reference sequence). The CDR3: CASSQGGLTGNTIYF. Written as DNA, the CDR3 is TGTGCCAGCAGCCAAGGGGGGCTTACTGGAAACACCATATATTTT. Combining the CDR3 with reference TRBV3-1 and TRBJ1-3 gives the whole variable domain DTAVSQTPKYLVTQMGNDKSIKCEQNLGHDTMYWYKQDSKKFLKIMFSYNNKELIINETVPNRFSPKSPDKAHLNLHINSLELGDSAVYFCASSQGGLTGNTIYFGEGSWLTVV.

The V gene is TRBV11-2, the J gene TRBJ2-7; D is tentatively TRBD1 or TRBD2 (6 bases each). There are 15 residues in the CDR3. The germline CDR1 and CDR2 sequences are SGHAT and FQNNGV. V was clipped by 0 bases and J by 13 bases, with 22 bases between them. The chain's CDR3 is CASSLEGGLSYEKYF. In DNA, the CDR3 is TGTGCCAGCAGCTTAGAAGGGGGACTCTCCTACGAGAAATACTTC. The full variable domain, rest sourced from reference TRBV11-2 and TRBJ2-7, is EAGVAQSPRYKIIEKRQSVAFWCNPISGHATLYWYQQILGQGPKLLIQFQNNGVVDDSQLPKDRFSAERLKGVDSTLKIQPAKLEDSAVYLCASSLEGGLSYEKYFGPGTRLTVT.

Many counts were recorded for this clonotype. This chain links TRBV7-2 with TRBJ1-2, with D maybe TRBD1 (5 bases). This CDR3 region has 13 residues. V lost 4 bases to trimming and J lost 0 bases, with 6 bases between them. Germline lookup yields CDR1 SGHTA and CDR2 FQGNSA. CDR3 bases: TGTGCCAGCAGCTCAGGGCCTAACTATGGCTACACCTTC. This translates into CASSSGPNYGYTF.

Notes on this clonotype: The junction does not match germline at one end; this may be a read error. J is TRBJ1-3 and V is TRBV12-3 or TRBV12-4; D is ambiguous. The CDR3 loop spans 12 amino acids. CDR3 nucleotides: TGTGCGAGCAGTTTATTGGGAAACACCATATATTTT. Translated, it gives CASSLLGNTIYF.

The sample holds many counts of this clonotype. V and J are TRBV20-1 and TRBJ2-5; 8 bases map to TRBD2. J gave up 4 bases and V 7 bases, and 5 bases lay outside the gene matches. The CDR3 loop spans 12 amino acids. Germline V gene data show CDR1 as DFQATT and CDR2 as SNEGSKA (reference sequence). This CDR3 is CSGGLVSETQYF. In DNA form, the CDR3 reads TGCAGTGGGGGACTAGTCTCAGAGACCCAGTACTTC.

V and J are TRBV9 and TRBJ2-2; D might be TRBD1 or TRBD2, each matching 7 bases. The ends were cut back, 3 bases at V and 7 bases at J, with 13 bases in the middle. CDR1 is SGDLS, CDR2 YYNGEE, per germline. The CDR3 totals 14 residues. CDR3 nucleotides: TGTGCCAGCAGCGGACAGGGCGGGGGCGGGGAGCTGTTTTTT. Protein sequence: CASSGQGGGGELFF.

Regarding this clonotype: Just one base apart from a much larger clone, this may be a read error. This likely comes from a read error, as the CDR3 has no conserved phenylalanine or tryptophan at its end. The V gene is TRBV2, the J gene TRBJ2-5; D may be TRBD1 (5 bases). The CDR3 covers 13 residues. The V gene's germline CDR1 is SNHLY and CDR2 FYNNEI. V was pared by 5 bases and J by 2 bases, with 9 bases between. CDR3 in amino acids: CASSTTAQETQYL. CDR3 DNA sequence: TGTGCCAGCAGTACGACAGCTCAAGAGACCCAGTACCTC.

The genes are TRBV28 and TRBJ2-2; D is unresolved. The CDR3 has 15 amino acids. From germline, CDR1 is MDHEN and CDR2 SYDVKM. Trimming took off 5 bases at V and 2 bases at J, with 12 bases between the two ends. The CDR3, as DNA: TGTGCCAGCAGTCGAAGGATGGTCAACACCGGGGAGCTGTTTTTT. Translated, it gives CASSRRMVNTGELFF.

The DNA of the CDR3 is TGTGCCAGCGGCGGAAGCTCCTACAATGAGCAGTTCTTC. Translating it yields CASGGSSYNEQFF. The chain employs TRBV6-1 and TRBJ2-1; D unclear. The germline V and J ends were trimmed by 8 bases and 0 bases, with 8 bases remaining between them. The length of the CDR3 is 13 residues. CDR1 and CDR2 (germline): MNHNS, SASEGT.

J is TRBJ1-2 and V is TRBV7-2; the D gene is possibly TRBD1 (6 bases). This CDR3 spans 17 amino acids. The V end lost 7 bases, the J end lost 5 bases, and 26 bases lay between the germline ends. Germline V gene sequence: CDR1 SGHTA, CDR2 FQGNSA. The DNA for the CDR3 is TGTGCCAGCATCGGGGGCCTCGCAGGGGAGGGTGTTTATGGCTACACCTTC. Translated: CASIGGLAGEGVYGYTF.

Points on this clonotype: Only one base separates this from a far larger clonotype, so it likely reflects a read error. This CDR3 is CASRTGGGCYTF. DNA of the CDR3: TGTGCCAGCAGGACAGGGGGTGGTTGCTACACCTTC. This chain links TRBV12-3 or TRBV12-4 with TRBJ1-2; the match to TRBD1 covers 9 bases. Trimming at V came to 6 bases and at J to 9 bases, leaving 5 bases not matched to a gene. CDR3 length: 12 amino acids.

This clonotype was found many times. V is TRBV12-3 or TRBV12-4 and J is TRBJ2-1; a possible D gene is TRBD2 (6 bases). V was trimmed by 3 bases and J by 9 bases, leaving 12 bases between them. This CDR3 has 13 amino acids. CDR3 residues: CASSFSGEIEQFF. In nucleotides, the CDR3 is TGTGCCAGCAGTTTCTCGGGAGAAATTGAGCAGTTCTTC.

This clonotype was observed at least ten times. The chain employs TRBV7-6 and TRBJ2-7, with 7 bases lining up with TRBD1. CDR1 and CDR2 (germline): SGHVS, FNYEAQ. There are 13 residues in the CDR3. The V and J ends lost 3 bases and 6 bases, in that order; junction bases with no gene match: 5. CDR3 DNA sequence: TGTGCCAGCAGCTTGGACAGGTCTGGCGAGCAGTACTTC. Translation: CASSLDRSGEQYF.

This sequence joins TRBV24-1 and TRBJ1-1; 7 bases are shared with TRBD1. Germline loops: CDR1 KGHDR, CDR2 SFDVKD. After removal of 7 bases from V and 1 base from J, the junction contained 5 bases not matched to a gene. The CDR3 contains 14 residues. The CDR3 spells CATRSGGANTEAFF. The CDR3 coding sequence is TGTGCCACCAGATCAGGGGGGGCGAACACTGAAGCTTTCTTT.

This clonotype was seen repeatedly, ten times or more. This may be a read error, as it is one base from a much larger clone. The chain combines TRBV12-3 or TRBV12-4 with TRBJ2-7; 8 bases match TRBD1. J lost 5 bases, V lost 5 bases, and 8 bases had no gene match. The CDR3 runs to 14 residues. The CDR3 region is CASSDKGQEHEQYF. The CDR3, as DNA: TGTGCCAGCAGTGACAAGGGACAGGAACACGAGCAGTACTTC.

V is TRBV13 and J is TRBJ1-2; D is unresolved. V lost 1 base, J lost 8 bases, and 8 bases lay in between. CDR1 is PRHDT, CDR2 FYEKMQ, per germline (reference sequence). The CDR3 totals 12 residues. The CDR3 DNA follows: TGTGCCAGCAGCTTAGTTGGTACGGGCTACACCTTC. It yields the protein CASSLVGTGYTF.

This clonotype showed up many times. CDR3 loop: CASSFEGGTEAFF. CDR3 nucleotide sequence: TGCGCCAGCAGCTTCGAGGGGGGCACTGAAGCTTTCTTT. The rearrangement uses TRBV5-1 and TRBJ1-1, with D tentatively TRBD1 (6 bases). Germline lookup yields CDR1 SGHRS and CDR2 YFSETQ. This CDR3 is 13 amino acids long. The V end was cut by 2 bases, the J end by 4 bases, with 9 bases between.

In this sample, this clonotype turned up many times. The V call is TRBV4-1, the J call TRBJ1-5, with D unresolved. Germline V CDR1 and CDR2: MGHRA, YSYEKL. The CDR3 has 16 residues. The germline V and J ends were trimmed by 1 base and 0 bases, with 10 bases remaining between them. CDR3 in amino acids: CASSQGFFLSNQPQHF. In DNA form, the CDR3 reads TGCGCCAGCAGCCAAGGGTTTTTCCTTAGCAATCAGCCCCAGCATTTT.

This clonotype was detected many times. This chain joins TRBV5-1 and TRBJ1-4; D not resolved. V was shortened by 1 base and J by 6 bases, with 10 bases between the two germline ends. Per the germline V gene, CDR1 is SGHRS and CDR2 is YFSETQ. The CDR3 contains 14 residues. In nucleotides, the CDR3 is TGCGCCAGCAGCTTGCAGGTCGGTGATGAAAAACTGTTTTTT. This gives the protein CASSLQVGDEKLFF.